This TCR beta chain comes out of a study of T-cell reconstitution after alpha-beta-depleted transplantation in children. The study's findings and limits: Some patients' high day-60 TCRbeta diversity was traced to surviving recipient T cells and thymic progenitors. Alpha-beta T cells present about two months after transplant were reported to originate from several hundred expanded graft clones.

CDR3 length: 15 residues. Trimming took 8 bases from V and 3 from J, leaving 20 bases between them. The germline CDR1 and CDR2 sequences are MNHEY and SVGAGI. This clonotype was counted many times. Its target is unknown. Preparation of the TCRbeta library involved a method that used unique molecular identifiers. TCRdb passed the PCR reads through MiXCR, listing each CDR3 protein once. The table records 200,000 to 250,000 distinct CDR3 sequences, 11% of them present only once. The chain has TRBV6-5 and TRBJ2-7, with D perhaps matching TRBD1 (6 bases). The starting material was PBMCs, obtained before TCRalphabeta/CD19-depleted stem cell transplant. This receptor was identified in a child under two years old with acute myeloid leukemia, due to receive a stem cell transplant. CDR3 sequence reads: CASARDAGEYYEQYF. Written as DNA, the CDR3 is TGTGCCAGCGCCCGGGATGCAGGGGAATACTACGAGCAGTACTTC.